The rows below give T cell receptor beta chains drawn from one sample of a study of blood T cell repertoires in COVID-19. Generated by immunoSEQ multiplex PCR, the TCRdb table keeps only in-frame clones and is missing some. Of 130,000 to 150,000 clones listed, 70% to 90% are singletons. Sequences were obtained from peripheral blood. These receptor sequences come from a woman in her sixties or seventies with COVID-19, enrolled during active disease. The CDR3 runs from the conserved cysteine through the conserved F or W. D genes are given only for firm matches. Size is stated for part of the rows, as once, few or many counts, or as a class when the clone is expanded.

clone size	V gene	J gene	D gene	CDR3 DNA	CDR3 protein
-	TRBV3-1/TRBV3-2	TRBJ2-1	TRBD1	TGTGCCAGCAGCCAACAGGGGGCAATATACAATGAGCAGTTCTTC	CASSQQGAIYNEQFF
-	TRBV6-5	TRBJ2-7	TRBD1	TGTGCCAGCAGCCTAGACAGGGGGGGCTACGAGCAGTACTTC	CASSLDRGGYEQYF
-	TRBV30	TRBJ2-5	TRBD2	TGTGCCTGGAGTCCCCGACTAGCGGGGAACCAAGAGACCCAGTACTTC	CAWSPRLAGNQETQYF
-	TRBV30	TRBJ1-3	-	TGTGCCGCCACGGGGGGTTACCGCTCTGGAAACACCATATATTTT	CAATGGYRSGNTIYF
-	TRBV3-1/TRBV3-2	TRBJ1-3	TRBD1	TGTGCCAGCAGCCCGACAGGGGTAAACACCATATATTTT	CASSPTGVNTIYF
-	TRBV19	TRBJ1-2	-	TGTGCCAGTAGTCCTGGAGTGCTCAGCTATGGCTACACCTTC	CASSPGVLSYGYTF
-	TRBV29-1	TRBJ2-1	-	TGCAGCGTTATGGGCCAGGGGACCTACAATGAGCAGTTCTTC	CSVMGQGTYNEQFF
-	TRBV18	TRBJ2-7	TRBD1	TGTGCCAGCTCACCATCGGGACAGGGGTCTTACGAGCAGTACTTC	CASSPSGQGSYEQYF
many	TRBV5-1	TRBJ1-1	TRBD1	TGCGCCAGCAGCGTGGACAGGGTGGTCGCGGAAGCTTTCTTT	CASSVDRVVAEAFF
-	TRBV19	TRBJ1-6	-	TGTGCCAGTAGGGCCTTGGAGAGCTCCTATAATTCACCCCTCCACTTT	CASRALESSYNSPLHF
-	TRBV6-5	TRBJ1-5	TRBD1	TGTGCCAGCAGCTCCGGGACAGGGAGGACAGGGCCCCAGCATTTT	CASSSGTGRTGPQHF
-	TRBV7-3	TRBJ2-1	TRBD2	TGTGCCAGCAGCTTTCTAGCGGGACCCTACAATGAGCAGTTCTTC	CASSFLAGPYNEQFF
-	TRBV6-5	TRBJ2-7	-	TGTGCCAGCAGTTACTCGTCCTATCCCCGGGACGAGCAGTACTTC	CASSYSSYPRDEQYF
few	TRBV28	TRBJ1-2	TRBD1	TGTGCCAGCAGTCCTTACGCCCGGGACAGAGTATTCTATGGCTACACCTTC	CASSPYARDRVFYGYTF
-	TRBV9	TRBJ1-3	TRBD1	TGTGCCAGCGGGACAGGGGGTGGAAACACCATATATTTT	CASGTGGGNTIYF
-	TRBV4-1	TRBJ2-7	-	TGCGCCAGCAGCCAAGGGGGCCCCTACGAGCAGTACTTC	CASSQGGPYEQYF
once	TRBV20-1	TRBJ2-3	-	TGCAGTGCTAGTATGGGAGGTGGTGGGTTTATCACAGATACGCAGTATTTT	CSASMGGGGFITDTQYF
once	TRBV5-1	TRBJ2-1	-	TGCGCCAGCAGCTCCTCCGCGGTCTACAATGAGCAGTTCTTC	CASSSSAVYNEQFF
-	TRBV2	TRBJ2-6	-	TGTGCCAGCAGTCTGAAAGCAGGGCCTGGGGCCAACGTCCTGACTTTC	CASSLKAGPGANVLTF
few	TRBV29-1	TRBJ1-2	TRBD1	TGCAGCGGCCGTACAGGGGGCGGTAATGGCTACACCTTC	CSGRTGGGNGYTF
-	TRBV19	TRBJ1-4	-	TGTGCCAGTAGTATGAACAGCGGCGAAAAACTGTTTTTT	CASSMNSGEKLFF
-	TRBV7-7	TRBJ2-1	-	TGTGCCAGCAGCCCCGACAGAGACAATGAGCAGTTCTTC	CASSPDRDNEQFF
-	TRBV19	TRBJ2-3	-	TGTGCCAGTAGCCTCTGGCTGTCAGATACGCAGTATTTT	CASSLWLSDTQYF
-	TRBV7-8	TRBJ1-2	-	TGTGCCAGCGGGATGGGGCGTGAAGGGAACTATGGCTACACCTTC	CASGMGREGNYGYTF
-	TRBV11-2	TRBJ2-7	TRBD1	TGTGCCAGCAGCTTATTAGGGACAGGCGAGCAGTACTTC	CASSLLGTGEQYF
-	TRBV2	TRBJ1-3	-	TGTGCCAGCGCAGTGCTCTCTGGAAACACCATATATTTT	CASAVLSGNTIYF
-	TRBV9	TRBJ2-1	-	TGTGCCAGCAGCGTAGGTGGAGGGCTCAATGAGCAGTTCTTC	CASSVGGGLNEQFF
-	TRBV19	TRBJ2-2	TRBD2	TGTGCCAGTATTAGGCTAGCGGTGGGCACCGGGGAGCTGTTTTTT	CASIRLAVGTGELFF
-	TRBV3-1/TRBV3-2	TRBJ2-5	TRBD2	TGTGCCAGCAGCCCGACTAGCGGGGGAGAGACCCAGTACTTC	CASSPTSGGETQYF
-	TRBV7-9	TRBJ2-6	-	TGTGCCAGCAGCGCCCCCGGGACACTGGTCTCTGGGGCCAACGTCCTGACTTTC	CASSAPGTLVSGANVLTF
few	TRBV11-1	TRBJ2-7	TRBD1	TGTGCCAGCTCTCTGCGGACAGGGGAGAGCCACGAGCAGTACTTC	CASSLRTGESHEQYF
-	TRBV3-1/TRBV3-2	TRBJ1-2	-	TGTGCCAGCAGCCAAGACTCGGGGTATTGGGCGTATGGCTACACCTTC	CASSQDSGYWAYGYTF
-	TRBV3-1/TRBV3-2	TRBJ2-1	-	TGTGCCAGCAGCCAAGATCCCCAGGGGCACAATGAGCAGTTCTTC	CASSQDPQGHNEQFF
-	TRBV5-4	TRBJ2-3	-	TGTGCCAGCAGCTTGGGGGAGCCAGATACGCAGTATTTT	CASSLGEPDTQYF
-	TRBV12-3/TRBV12-4	TRBJ1-6	-	TGTGCCAGCAGTTTCTTCTATAATTCACCCCTCCACTTT	CASSFFYNSPLHF
-	TRBV27	TRBJ2-5	TRBD1	TGTGCCAGCAGTACTCATCCGGACAGGGGCCTCCAAGAGACCCAGTACTTC	CASSTHPDRGLQETQYF
-	TRBV19	TRBJ2-1	TRBD1	TGTGCCAGTAGTGGGAGGACAGGGGGCGCGGGCAATGAGCAGTTCTTC	CASSGRTGGAGNEQFF
-	TRBV4-2	TRBJ2-5	-	TGTGCCAGCAGCCAAGTTGTATTTGGGAGTTTTGAGGGAAACGGTCAAGAGACCCAGTACTTC	CASSQVVFGSFEGNGQETQYF
-	TRBV4-3	TRBJ1-2	-	TGCGCCAGCAGCCAAGGGCCCCGGGGTGGCTACACCTTC	CASSQGPRGGYTF
-	TRBV5-1	TRBJ1-3	TRBD1	TGCGCCAGCAGCTTCCAGGGGGCTGGAAACACCATATATTTT	CASSFQGAGNTIYF
-	TRBV2	TRBJ1-2	TRBD1	TGTGCCAGCAGTGCACAGGGGCTGAACTATGGCTACACCTTC	CASSAQGLNYGYTF
-	TRBV4-1	TRBJ1-5	TRBD1	TGCGCCAGCAGCCCCCTGACAGGGGGCGATCAGCCCCAGCATTTT	CASSPLTGGDQPQHF
-	TRBV5-6	TRBJ1-2	TRBD1	TGTGCCAGCAGCCCCACCGGGACAGGGGGCCTAAATACCTATGGCTACACCTTC	CASSPTGTGGLNTYGYTF
-	TRBV6-8	TRBJ2-6	TRBD2	TGTGCCAGCAGGGGGCTTGTGGCAGGGAGGGCTGGGGCCAACGTCCTGACTTTC	CASRGLVAGRAGANVLTF
-	TRBV6-8	TRBJ1-1	-	TGTGCCAGCAGGGTATCACAGGACGACACTGAAGCTTTCTTT	CASRVSQDDTEAFF
-	TRBV15	TRBJ2-1	TRBD1	TGTGCCACCAGCAGGCAGACAGGGAACTACAATGAGCAGTTCTTC	CATSRQTGNYNEQFF
-	TRBV12-3/TRBV12-4	TRBJ2-5	TRBD1	TGTGCCAGCAGGCAGACAGGGCAAGAGACCCAGTACTTC	CASRQTGQETQYF
-	TRBV2	TRBJ2-3	TRBD2	TGTGCCAGCGGTACGACTAGCGGCGACCCCACAGATACGCAGTATTTT	CASGTTSGDPTDTQYF
once	TRBV30	TRBJ1-6	TRBD1	TGTGCCATTGGACAGGAGAATTCACCCCTCCACTTT	CAIGQENSPLHF
-	TRBV7-3	TRBJ2-2	TRBD2	TGTGCCAGCAGCCCTAGCGGATACACCGGGGAGCTGTTTTTT	CASSPSGYTGELFF
-	TRBV30	TRBJ2-2	-	TGTGCCTGGAGTGTACGCGAGGAGCTGTTTTTT	CAWSVREELFF
-	TRBV15	TRBJ2-3	-	TGTGCCACCAGCACCTATCCCCTCACAGATACGCAGTATTTT	CATSTYPLTDTQYF
-	TRBV4-1	TRBJ2-1	TRBD1	TGCGCCAGCAGCTACAGAGGTGACAGGGGGCTTGGGGACAATGAGCAGTTCTTC	CASSYRGDRGLGDNEQFF
-	TRBV27	TRBJ2-2	TRBD2	TGTGCCAGCAGCCCACTCCCCGCTTCTAGCGGGGTGAACACCGGGGAGCTGTTTTTT	CASSPLPASSGVNTGELFF
-	TRBV6-2/TRBV6-3	TRBJ2-1	TRBD2	TGTGCCAGCAGTTACCCAGACTACTCGGGGGGAACGAATGAGCAGTTCTTC	CASSYPDYSGGTNEQFF
-	TRBV6-5	TRBJ1-1	-	TGTGCCAGCAGTTACCAAGCGTTAGGCACTGAAGCTTTCTTT	CASSYQALGTEAFF
-	TRBV10-2	TRBJ1-2	TRBD1	TGCGCCAGCAGTGGCGAAGACAGGGCTCTTCGGGGCTACACCTTC	CASSGEDRALRGYTF
-	TRBV5-1	TRBJ1-4	TRBD1	TGCGCCAGCAGCTTGGGGCAGGGGGACTTGAATGAAAAACTGTTTTTT	CASSLGQGDLNEKLFF
-	TRBV9	TRBJ2-2	TRBD1	TGTGCCAGCAGCGGGATAGACAGGGCGAACACCGGGGAGCTGTTTTTT	CASSGIDRANTGELFF